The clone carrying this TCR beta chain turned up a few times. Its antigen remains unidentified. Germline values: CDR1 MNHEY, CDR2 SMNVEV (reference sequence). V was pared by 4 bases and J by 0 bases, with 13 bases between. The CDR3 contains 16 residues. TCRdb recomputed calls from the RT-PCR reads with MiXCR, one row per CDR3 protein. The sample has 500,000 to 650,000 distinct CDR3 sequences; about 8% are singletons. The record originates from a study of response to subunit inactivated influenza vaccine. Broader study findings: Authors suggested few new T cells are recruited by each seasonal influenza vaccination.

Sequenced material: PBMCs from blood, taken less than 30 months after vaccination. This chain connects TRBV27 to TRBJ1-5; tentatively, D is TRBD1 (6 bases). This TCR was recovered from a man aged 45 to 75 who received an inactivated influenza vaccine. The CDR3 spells CASSYTGYNSNQPQHF. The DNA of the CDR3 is TGTGCCAGCAGTTATACAGGGTACAATAGCAATCAGCCCCAGCATTTT.